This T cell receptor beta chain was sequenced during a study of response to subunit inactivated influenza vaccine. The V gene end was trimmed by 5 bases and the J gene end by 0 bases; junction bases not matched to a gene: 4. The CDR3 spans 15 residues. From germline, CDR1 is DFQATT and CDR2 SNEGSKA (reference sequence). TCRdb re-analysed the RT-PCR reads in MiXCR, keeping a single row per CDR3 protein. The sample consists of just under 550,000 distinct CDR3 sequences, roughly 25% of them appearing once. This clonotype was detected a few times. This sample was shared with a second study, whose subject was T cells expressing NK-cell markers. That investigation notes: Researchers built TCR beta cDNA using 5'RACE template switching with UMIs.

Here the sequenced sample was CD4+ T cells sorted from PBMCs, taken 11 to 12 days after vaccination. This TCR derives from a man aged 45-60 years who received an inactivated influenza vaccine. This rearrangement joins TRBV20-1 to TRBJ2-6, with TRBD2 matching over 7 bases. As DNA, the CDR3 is TGCAGTGCTGGAGGGAGGGGCTCTGGGGCCAACGTCCTGACTTTC. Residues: CSAGGRGSGANVLTF.